This T cell receptor (beta chain) is drawn from a study of T cell responses to AZD1222 COVID-19 vaccine. Overall study context: Second-dose intervals near 4 or 12 weeks were combined. General study results and limits: Most donors were white British, females outnumbered males, and clonal diversity was possibly underestimated. Regions 160-218 and 743-854 dominated among vaccine-associated CD4 TCRs spanning spike.

Note on this clone: The antigen is unknown.

The length of the CDR3 is 13 residues. Trimming stripped 6 bases from V and 0 bases from J, with 3 bases between. Germline-derived CDR1 and CDR2 are SGHVS and FQNEAQ. Here immunoSEQ multiplex PCR was the method, and the copy in TCRdb shows in-frame clones only, minus some. The sample lists 85,000 to 110,000 clones, less than 95% seen once, with roughly 5% in the top ten. This rearrangement joins TRBV7-8 to TRBJ1-6; D is uncertain. This receptor was obtained from an adult in good health. Sequencing used peripheral blood, obtained on day 0 of AZD1222 vaccination. DNA of the CDR3: TGTGCCAGCAGTGGCTCCTATAATTCACCCCTCCACTTT. It yields the protein CASSGSYNSPLHF.